A selection of T cell receptor beta chains follows, all from one sample in a study of type 1 regulatory T cells. TCRdb passed the reads through MiXCR, listing each CDR3 protein once. The table has about 97,000 distinct CDR3 sequences, 31% seen once; the top ten hold 2.2%. The sequenced sample consisted of CD4+ T cells, either the whole sample or a sorted fraction (not recorded which). The receptors were gathered from a human donor in good health. Each CDR3 is given with its conserved first and last residue. D genes are given only for firm matches.

J gene: TRBJ2-1
D gene: -
V gene: TRBV29-1
CDR3 length: 12
CDR3 protein: CSVLLAPHEQFF

J gene: TRBJ1-1
D gene: -
V gene: TRBV6-5
CDR3 length: 17
CDR3 protein: CASSYSGRRIEQPEAFF

J gene: TRBJ2-5
D gene: -
V gene: TRBV7-2
CDR3 length: 12
CDR3 protein: CASSWGQETQYF

J gene: TRBJ2-1
D gene: TRBD2
V gene: TRBV7-6
CDR3 length: 17
CDR3 protein: CASSSRGGLALYNEQFF

J gene: TRBJ2-3
D gene: TRBD2
V gene: TRBV4-2
CDR3 length: 19
CDR3 protein: CASSQGTSGGRGEKDTQYF

J gene: TRBJ2-5
D gene: TRBD1
V gene: TRBV5-1
CDR3 length: 13
CDR3 protein: CAGSLRGQETQYF

J gene: TRBJ2-1
D gene: TRBD2
V gene: TRBV2
CDR3 length: 14
CDR3 protein: CASSEAPSGDTQFF

J gene: TRBJ1-2
D gene: -
V gene: TRBV11-2
CDR3 length: 13
CDR3 protein: CASSLDLRYGYTF

J gene: TRBJ2-3
D gene: -
V gene: TRBV20-1
CDR3 length: 15
CDR3 protein: CSARDVVAVTDTQYF

J gene: TRBJ2-7
D gene: -
V gene: TRBV3-1
CDR3 length: 16
CDR3 protein: CASSRDERRPLVEQYF

J gene: TRBJ2-7
D gene: -
V gene: TRBV19
CDR3 length: 14
CDR3 protein: CASSRQAFSYEQYF